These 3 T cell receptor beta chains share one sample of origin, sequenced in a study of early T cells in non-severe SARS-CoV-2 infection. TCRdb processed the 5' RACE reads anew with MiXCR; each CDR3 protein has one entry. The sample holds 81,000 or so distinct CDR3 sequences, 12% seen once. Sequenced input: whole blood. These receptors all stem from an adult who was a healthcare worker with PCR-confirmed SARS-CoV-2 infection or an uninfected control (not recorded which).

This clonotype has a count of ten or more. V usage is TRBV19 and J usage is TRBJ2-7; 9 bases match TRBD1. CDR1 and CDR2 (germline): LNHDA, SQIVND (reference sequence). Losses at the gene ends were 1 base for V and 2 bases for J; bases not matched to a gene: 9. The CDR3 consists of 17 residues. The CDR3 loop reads CASSIASPGTGTYEQYF. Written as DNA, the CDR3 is TGTGCCAGTAGTATAGCCTCACCCGGGACAGGGACCTACGAGCAGTACTTC.

CDR3 region: CASSRGGQGEETQYF. The CDR3 nucleotides read TGTGCCAGCAGCCGGGGGGGCCAGGGAGAAGAGACCCAGTACTTC. The chain uses TRBV5-4 and TRBJ2-5, with 8 bases identical to TRBD2. This CDR3 is 15 amino acids long. Germline CDR1 and CDR2: SGHNT and YYREEE (reference sequence). The V and J ends lost 4 bases and 3 bases, in that order; junction bases with no gene match: 8.

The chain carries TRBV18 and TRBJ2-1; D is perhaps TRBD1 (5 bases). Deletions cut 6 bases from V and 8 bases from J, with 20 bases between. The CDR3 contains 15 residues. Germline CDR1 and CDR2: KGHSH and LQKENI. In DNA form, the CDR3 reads TGTGCCAGCTCGCCTCGGGCCCTCCAAGGGGATGAGCAGTTCTTC. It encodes CASSPRALQGDEQFF.